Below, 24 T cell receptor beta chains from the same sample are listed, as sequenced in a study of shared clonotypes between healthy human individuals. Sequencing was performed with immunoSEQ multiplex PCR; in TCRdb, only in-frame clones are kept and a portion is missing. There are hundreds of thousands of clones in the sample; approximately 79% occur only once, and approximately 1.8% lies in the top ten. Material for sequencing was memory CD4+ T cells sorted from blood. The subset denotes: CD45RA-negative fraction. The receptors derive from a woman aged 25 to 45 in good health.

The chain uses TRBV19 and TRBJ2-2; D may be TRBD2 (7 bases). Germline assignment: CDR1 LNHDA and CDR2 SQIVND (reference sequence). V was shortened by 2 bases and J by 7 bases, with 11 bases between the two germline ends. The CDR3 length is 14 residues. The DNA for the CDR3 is TGTGCCAGTAGTATACGGGGGGCAGGCGGGGAGCTGTTTTTT. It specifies CASSIRGAGGELFF.

The CDR3 reads CASSLLGSYNEQFF. The CDR3 DNA follows: TGTGCCAGCAGTCTACTAGGCTCCTACAATGAGCAGTTCTTC. The V gene is TRBV2, the J gene TRBJ2-1, with a weak D call TRBD2 (5 bases). The CDR3 covers 14 residues. V gave up 5 bases and J gave up 0 bases, with 8 bases separating them. Germline assignment: CDR1 SNHLY and CDR2 FYNNEI.

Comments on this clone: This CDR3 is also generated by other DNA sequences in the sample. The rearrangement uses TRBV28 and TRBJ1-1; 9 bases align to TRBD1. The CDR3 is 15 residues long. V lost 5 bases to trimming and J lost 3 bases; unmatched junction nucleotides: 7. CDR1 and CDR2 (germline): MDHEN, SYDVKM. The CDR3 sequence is CASSPPGQGDTEAFF. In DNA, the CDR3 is TGTGCCAGCAGTCCTCCGGGACAGGGTGACACTGAAGCTTTCTTT.

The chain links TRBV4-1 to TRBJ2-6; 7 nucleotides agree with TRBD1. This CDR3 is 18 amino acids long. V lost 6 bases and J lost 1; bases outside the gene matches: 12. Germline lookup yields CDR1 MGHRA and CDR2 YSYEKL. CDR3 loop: CASSHVRQGRSGANVLTF. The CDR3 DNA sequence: TGCGCCAGCAGTCACGTCAGACAGGGTCGTTCTGGGGCCAACGTCCTGACTTTC.

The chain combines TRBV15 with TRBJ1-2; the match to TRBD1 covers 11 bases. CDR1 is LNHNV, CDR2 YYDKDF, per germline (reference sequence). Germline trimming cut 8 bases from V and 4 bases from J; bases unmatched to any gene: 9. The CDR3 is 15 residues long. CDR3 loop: CATRPDRGLGYGYTF. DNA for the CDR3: TGTGCCACCCGACCGGACAGGGGGCTAGGCTATGGCTACACCTTC.

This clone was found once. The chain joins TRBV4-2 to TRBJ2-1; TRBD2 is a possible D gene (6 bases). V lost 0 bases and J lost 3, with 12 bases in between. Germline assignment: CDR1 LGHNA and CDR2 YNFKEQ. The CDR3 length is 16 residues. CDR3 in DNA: TGTGCCAGCAGCCAAGAGGACTACCACCGCTACAATGAGCAGTTCTTC. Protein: CASSQEDYHRYNEQFF.

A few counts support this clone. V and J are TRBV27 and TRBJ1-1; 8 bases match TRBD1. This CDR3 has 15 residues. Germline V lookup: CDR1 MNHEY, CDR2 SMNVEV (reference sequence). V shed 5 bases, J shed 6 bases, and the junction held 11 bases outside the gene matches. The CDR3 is CASSQSTGERAEAFF. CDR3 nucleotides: TGTGCCAGCAGTCAGTCGACAGGGGAAAGGGCTGAAGCTTTCTTT.

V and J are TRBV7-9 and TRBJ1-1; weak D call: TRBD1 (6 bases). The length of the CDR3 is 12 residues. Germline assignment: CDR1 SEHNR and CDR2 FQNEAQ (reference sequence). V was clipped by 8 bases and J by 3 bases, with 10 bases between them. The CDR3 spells CASGYRDTEAFF. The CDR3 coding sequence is TGTGCCAGCGGTTACAGGGACACTGAAGCTTTCTTT.

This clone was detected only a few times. CDR3 in DNA: TGTGCCAGCAGCCTGAGCGAGCTACAAGAGACCCAGTACTTC. Protein product: CASSLSELQETQYF. The V gene is TRBV7-9, the J gene TRBJ2-5; D remains unclear. Trimming took off 5 bases at V and 2 bases at J, with 12 bases between the two ends. Germline V gene data show CDR1 as SEHNR and CDR2 as FQNEAQ (reference sequence). The CDR3 totals 14 residues.

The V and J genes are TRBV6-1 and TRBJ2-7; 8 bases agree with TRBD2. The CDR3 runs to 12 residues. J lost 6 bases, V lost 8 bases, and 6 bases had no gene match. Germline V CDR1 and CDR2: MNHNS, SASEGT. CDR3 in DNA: TGTGCCAGCGAAGCGGGAGTAGGCGAGCAGTACTTC. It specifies CASEAGVGEQYF.

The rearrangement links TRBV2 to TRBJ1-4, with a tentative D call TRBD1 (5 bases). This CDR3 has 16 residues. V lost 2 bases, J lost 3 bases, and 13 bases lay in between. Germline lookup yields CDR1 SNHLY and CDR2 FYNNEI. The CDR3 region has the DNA TGTGCCAGCAGTGAAACCGGGGGGGAGTCTAATGAAAAACTGTTTTTT. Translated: CASSETGGESNEKLFF.

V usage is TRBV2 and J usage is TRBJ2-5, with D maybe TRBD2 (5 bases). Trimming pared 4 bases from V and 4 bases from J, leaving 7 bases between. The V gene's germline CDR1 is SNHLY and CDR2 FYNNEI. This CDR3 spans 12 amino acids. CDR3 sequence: CASSALAETQYF. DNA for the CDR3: TGTGCCAGCAGTGCCCTAGCAGAGACCCAGTACTTC.

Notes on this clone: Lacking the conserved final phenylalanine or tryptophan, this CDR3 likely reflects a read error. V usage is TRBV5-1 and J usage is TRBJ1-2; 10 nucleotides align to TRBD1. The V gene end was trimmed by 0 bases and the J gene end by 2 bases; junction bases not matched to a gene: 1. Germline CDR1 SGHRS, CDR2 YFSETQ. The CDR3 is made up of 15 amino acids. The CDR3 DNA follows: TGCGCCAGCAGCTTGGCGGGACAGGGGAACTATGGCTACACCCTC. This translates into CASSLAGQGNYGYTL.

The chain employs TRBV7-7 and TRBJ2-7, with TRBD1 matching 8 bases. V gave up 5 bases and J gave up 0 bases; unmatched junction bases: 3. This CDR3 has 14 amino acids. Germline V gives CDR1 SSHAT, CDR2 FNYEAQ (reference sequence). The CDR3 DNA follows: TGTGCCAGCAGCCCGGGACAGGCCTCCTACGAGCAGTACTTC. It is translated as CASSPGQASYEQYF.

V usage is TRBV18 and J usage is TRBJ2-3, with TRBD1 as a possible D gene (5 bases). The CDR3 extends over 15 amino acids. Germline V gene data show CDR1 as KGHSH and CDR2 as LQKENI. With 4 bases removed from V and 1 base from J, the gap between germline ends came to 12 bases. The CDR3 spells CASSRWTRGTDTQYF. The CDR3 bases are TGTGCCAGCTCACGTTGGACAAGGGGCACAGATACGCAGTATTTT.

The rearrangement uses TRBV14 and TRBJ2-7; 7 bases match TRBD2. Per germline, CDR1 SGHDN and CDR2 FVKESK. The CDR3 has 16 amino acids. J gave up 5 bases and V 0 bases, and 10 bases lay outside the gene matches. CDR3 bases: TGTGCCAGCAGCCAAGATAGGGAGGGACCGAACGACGAGCAGTACTTC. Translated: CASSQDREGPNDEQYF.

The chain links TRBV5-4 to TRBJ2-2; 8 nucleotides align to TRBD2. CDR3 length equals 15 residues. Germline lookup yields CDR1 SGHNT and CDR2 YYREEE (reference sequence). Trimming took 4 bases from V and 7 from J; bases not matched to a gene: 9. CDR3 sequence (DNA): TGTGCCAGCAGCGCCCCCGGGACTAGTGTCGGGGAGCTGTTTTTT. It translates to CASSAPGTSVGELFF.

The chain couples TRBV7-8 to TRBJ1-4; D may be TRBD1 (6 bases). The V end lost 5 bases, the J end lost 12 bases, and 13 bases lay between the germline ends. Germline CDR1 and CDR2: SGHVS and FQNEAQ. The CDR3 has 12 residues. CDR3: CASSETGLQLFF. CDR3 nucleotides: TGTGCCAGCAGCGAGACAGGTTTACAACTGTTTTTT. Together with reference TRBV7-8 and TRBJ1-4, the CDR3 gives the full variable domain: GAGVSQSPRYKVAKRGQDVALRCDPISGHVSLFWYQQALGQGPEFLTYFQNEAQLDKSGLPSDRFFAERPEGSVSTLKIQRTQQEDSAVYLCASSETGLQLFFGSGTQLSVL.

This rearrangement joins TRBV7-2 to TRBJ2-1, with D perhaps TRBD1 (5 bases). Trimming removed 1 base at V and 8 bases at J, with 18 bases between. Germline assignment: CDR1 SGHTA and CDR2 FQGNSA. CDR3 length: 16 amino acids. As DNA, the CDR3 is TGTGCCAGCAGCTTAGTGGACATAACCCTTGGGGATGAGCAGTTCTTC. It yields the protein CASSLVDITLGDEQFF.

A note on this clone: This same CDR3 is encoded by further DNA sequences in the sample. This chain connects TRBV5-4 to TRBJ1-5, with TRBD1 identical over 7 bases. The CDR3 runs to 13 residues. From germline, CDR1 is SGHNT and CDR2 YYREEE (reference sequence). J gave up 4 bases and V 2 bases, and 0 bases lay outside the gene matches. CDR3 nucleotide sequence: TGTGCCAGCAGCTTACAGGGGAATCAGCCCCAGCATTTT. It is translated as CASSLQGNQPQHF.

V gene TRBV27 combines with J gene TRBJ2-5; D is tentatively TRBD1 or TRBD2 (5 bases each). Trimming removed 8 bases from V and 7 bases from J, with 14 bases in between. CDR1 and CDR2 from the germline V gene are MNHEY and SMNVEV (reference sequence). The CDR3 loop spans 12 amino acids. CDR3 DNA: TGTGCCAGCTGGGGGAATATGAGGACCCAGTACTTC. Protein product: CASWGNMRTQYF.

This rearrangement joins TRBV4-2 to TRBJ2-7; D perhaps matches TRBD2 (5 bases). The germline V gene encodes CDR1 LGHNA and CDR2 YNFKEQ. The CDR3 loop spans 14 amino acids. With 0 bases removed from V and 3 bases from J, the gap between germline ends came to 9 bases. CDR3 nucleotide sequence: TGTGCCAGCAGCCAAGATCTGACTAACTACGAGCAGTACTTC. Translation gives CASSQDLTNYEQYF.

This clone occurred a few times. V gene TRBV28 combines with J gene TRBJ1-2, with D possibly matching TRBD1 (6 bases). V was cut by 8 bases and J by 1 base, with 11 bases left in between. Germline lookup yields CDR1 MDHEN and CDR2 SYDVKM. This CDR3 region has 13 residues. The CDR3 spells CASSDSVNYGYTF. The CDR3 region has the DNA TGTGCCAGCTCGGACAGCGTTAACTATGGCTACACCTTC.

The DNA of the CDR3 is TGTGCCAGCAGTTCCGGCAGGGGATTCCGGCAGCCCCAGCATTTT. Amino acids: CASSSGRGFRQPQHF. The V and J genes are TRBV28 and TRBJ1-5; possible D gene TRBD1, 6 bases. CDR1 MDHEN and CDR2 SYDVKM come from the germline V gene. This CDR3 has 15 amino acids. V lost 4 bases, J lost 7 bases, and 17 bases lay in between.